These 22 T cell receptor beta chains share one sample of origin, sequenced in a study of human thymus T cells. Some clones are missing from TCRdb's copy, which holds only in-frame ones; the method was immunoSEQ multiplex PCR. The repertoire holds under 70,000 clones, with approximately 95% as singletons. The sample was blood. Every receptor here comes from a boy under two years old with a congenital heart defect but otherwise immunologically healthy.

This chain links TRBV5-4 with TRBJ2-7; 8 bases map to TRBD2. The CDR3 is 14 amino acids. Germline V gene sequence: CDR1 SGHNT, CDR2 YYREEE (reference sequence). With 2 bases clipped from V and 3 bases from J, the junction kept 4 bases outside the gene matches. CDR3 nucleotide sequence: TGTGCCAGCAGCTTAGCGGGAGACGGCTACGAGCAGTACTTC. Its translation is CASSLAGDGYEQYF.

The gene calls are TRBV15 and TRBJ2-5; 9 nucleotides line up with TRBD2. CDR3 length: 17 residues. Germline assignment: CDR1 LNHNV and CDR2 YYDKDF (reference sequence). The J segment lost 2 bases and the V segment lost 5 bases, leaving 12 bases of the junction unmatched. CDR3 residues: CATSSFLRGGQQETQYF. CDR3 bases: TGTGCCACCAGCTCTTTCCTGCGGGGGGGGCAGCAAGAGACCCAGTACTTC.

V gene TRBV2 combines with J gene TRBJ1-1; TRBD1 is a possible D gene (5 bases). With 6 bases removed from V and 3 bases from J, the gap between germline ends came to 14 bases. Germline lookup yields CDR1 SNHLY and CDR2 FYNNEI. The CDR3 extends over 14 amino acids. The chain's CDR3 is CASRNRYGDTEAFF. As DNA, the CDR3 is TGTGCCAGCAGGAACAGGTACGGGGACACTGAAGCTTTCTTT.

This chain links TRBV11-3 with TRBJ2-1; D assignment may be TRBD1 or TRBD2 (6 bases each). The CDR3 runs to 15 residues. CDR1 SGHNT and CDR2 YENEEA come from the germline V gene. The V end lost 4 bases, the J end lost 6 bases, and 16 bases lay between the germline ends. The CDR3 loop reads CASSSRQAGFNEQFF. CDR3 nucleotide sequence: TGTGCCAGCAGCTCTAGACAGGCGGGATTCAATGAGCAGTTCTTC.

V and J are TRBV10-3 and TRBJ2-2; 12 bases map to TRBD1. The germline CDR1 and CDR2 sequences are ENHRY and SYGVKD. The length of the CDR3 is 15 residues. V dropped 10 bases and J dropped 7; count of bases not matched to a gene: 10. This CDR3 reads CARPPGQGAVGELFF. The CDR3 coding sequence is TGTGCCAGACCCCCGGGACAGGGGGCAGTCGGGGAGCTGTTTTTT.

On this clone: The same CDR3 also results from other DNA sequences found in this sample. The chain couples TRBV28 to TRBJ2-7, with D unresolved. Trimming took off 6 bases at V and 3 bases at J, with 15 bases between the two ends. The CDR3 loop spans 14 amino acids. Germline CDR1 MDHEN, CDR2 SYDVKM. CDR3: CASSPSEKIYEQYF. CDR3 DNA sequence: TGTGCCAGCAGCCCCAGCGAGAAAATCTACGAGCAGTACTTC.

This clone was detected only once. This chain links TRBV5-4 with TRBJ1-6; TRBD1 might be the D (6 bases). There are 16 residues in the CDR3. V lost 0 bases and J 5 bases, leaving 12 bases between the germline ends. Germline V gene data show CDR1 as SGHNT and CDR2 as YYREEE (reference sequence). CDR3 loop: CASSLEPGQNNSPLHF. Here the CDR3 DNA reads TGTGCCAGCAGCTTGGAACCGGGACAAAATAATTCACCCCTCCACTTT.

The V and J genes are TRBV12-5 and TRBJ2-1, with 13 bases identical to TRBD2. Germline assignment: CDR1 LGHNT and CDR2 FRNRAP. CDR3 length equals 16 residues. Losses at the gene ends were 5 bases for V and 6 bases for J; bases not matched to a gene: 7. The CDR3 DNA sequence: TGTGCTAGTGGTCTTCCCGGGACTAGCGGGGTCAATGAGCAGTTCTTC. This codes for CASGLPGTSGVNEQFF.

The V gene is TRBV6-1, the J gene TRBJ2-7; 11 bases match TRBD2. Germline values: CDR1 MNHNS, CDR2 SASEGT. V lost 6 bases to trimming and J lost 3 bases; unmatched junction nucleotides: 7. This CDR3 is 15 amino acids long. The CDR3 DNA reads as TGTGCCAGCAGCTCCGGGACTAGCGGATTCTACGAGCAGTACTTC. As protein: CASSSGTSGFYEQYF.

The J gene is TRBJ2-1, the V gene TRBV2, with D possibly matching TRBD2 (7 bases). The CDR3 has 16 residues. In germline, CDR1 is SNHLY, CDR2 FYNNEI. V was trimmed by 7 bases and J by 2 bases, leaving 18 bases between them. The CDR3 reads CASTRGGGRAYNEQFF. The CDR3 nucleotides are TGTGCCAGCACCCGAGGGGGAGGGAGGGCCTACAATGAGCAGTTCTTC.

This rearrangement joins TRBV7-6 to TRBJ2-7; 8 nucleotides agree with TRBD1. Germline CDR1 and CDR2: SGHVS and FNYEAQ. Trimming removed 6 bases from V and 2 bases from J; junction bases left unmatched: 9. The CDR3 contains 15 residues. The CDR3 nucleotides are TGTGCCAGCAGTTCACCAGGGGGCCCTCCCTACGAGCAGTACTTC. Translation gives CASSSPGGPPYEQYF. Full variable domain (rest looked up from reference TRBV7-6 and TRBJ2-7): GAGVSQSPRYKVTKRGQDVALRCDPISGHVSLYWYRQALGQGPEFLTYFNYEAQQDKSGLPNDRFSAERPEGSISTLTIQRTEQRDSAMYRCASSSPGGPPYEQYFGPGTRLTVT.

The rearrangement links TRBV5-8 to TRBJ2-1; no firm D call. Deletions cut 1 base from V and 5 bases from J, with 13 bases between. Germline values: CDR1 SGHTS, CDR2 YDEGEE. The length of the CDR3 is 15 residues. The CDR3 spells CASSLRAPEDNEQFF. DNA for the CDR3: TGTGCCAGCAGCTTGAGAGCGCCGGAAGACAATGAGCAGTTCTTC.

The CDR3 reads CASRGQGFTETQYF. CDR3 in DNA: TGTGCCAGCAGAGGACAGGGGTTTACAGAGACCCAGTACTTC. The rearrangement links TRBV2 to TRBJ2-5; 9 bases match TRBD1. Germline V CDR1 and CDR2: SNHLY, FYNNEI. The V segment lost 6 bases and the J segment 4 bases; nucleotides outside the gene matches: 6. The CDR3 runs to 14 residues.

The V gene is TRBV15, the J gene TRBJ2-5; 7 bases line up with TRBD1. V lost 2 bases and J lost 4; bases outside the gene matches: 1. CDR3 length: 13 residues. CDR1 LNHNV and CDR2 YYDKDF come from the germline V gene (reference sequence). The chain's CDR3 is CATSRNRGETQYF. CDR3 coding DNA: TGTGCCACCAGCAGAAACAGGGGAGAGACCCAGTACTTC.

CDR3 coding DNA: TGTGCCAGTAGTCCCGACGGGGGAAGCTCCTACAATGAGCAGTTCTTC. This codes for CASSPDGGSSYNEQFF. The chain is built from TRBV19 and TRBJ2-1, with a weak D call TRBD2 (6 bases). This CDR3 is built from 16 residues. V was trimmed by 5 bases and J by 0 bases, leaving 14 bases between them. Germline lookup yields CDR1 LNHDA and CDR2 SQIVND (reference sequence).

CDR3 region: CASSSPPPSLDINEQFF. Here the CDR3 DNA reads TGTGCCAGCAGCTCACCCCCACCCTCCCTAGATATCAATGAGCAGTTCTTC. The chain couples TRBV5-4 to TRBJ2-1; D is undetermined. The CDR3 is 17 amino acids. Between the trimmed V and J ends, which lost 3 bases and 6 bases, there was a span of 22 bases. Looked up from germline, CDR1 is SGHNT and CDR2 is YYREEE (reference sequence).

The rearrangement uses TRBV7-8 and TRBJ2-7, with D possibly being TRBD1 or TRBD2 (5 bases each). Trimming removed 1 base from V and 7 bases from J, with 17 bases in between. Germline lookup yields CDR1 SGHVS and CDR2 FQNEAQ. The CDR3 is 15 amino acids. CDR3 nucleotide sequence: TGTGCCAGCAGCTTAGGGACGGGGCCCTTACGGGAGCAGTACTTC. This encodes CASSLGTGPLREQYF.

The chain is built from TRBV7-3 and TRBJ2-2; 7 positions agree with TRBD1. Trimming at V came to 5 bases and at J to 0 bases, leaving 6 bases not matched to a gene. The CDR3 consists of 16 residues. Germline CDR1 and CDR2: SGHTA and FQGTGA. The CDR3 loop reads CASSARGQSNTGELFF. CDR3 bases: TGTGCCAGCAGCGCACGGGGACAGTCGAACACCGGGGAGCTGTTTTTT.

The rearrangement links TRBV28 to TRBJ2-7; D not resolved. Trimming shortened V by 3 bases and J by 6 bases, and 12 bases separated the two germline ends. Germline CDR1 reads MDHEN; CDR2 reads SYDVKM. This CDR3 region has 13 residues. In DNA, the CDR3 is TGTGCCAGCAGTTTCCCAAGGGTTGGCGAGCAGTACTTC. This sequence encodes CASSFPRVGEQYF.

This sequence joins TRBV7-2 and TRBJ2-7; weak D call: TRBD2 (5 bases). The germline gives CDR1 SGHTA, CDR2 FQGNSA. V was trimmed by 1 base and J by 1 base, leaving 11 bases between them. This CDR3 region has 15 residues. The CDR3 nucleotides read TGTGCCAGCAGCTTAGAGAGGACTTATTCCTACGAGCAGTACTTC. Translating it yields CASSLERTYSYEQYF.

The V call is TRBV10-3, the J call TRBJ2-1; 8 nucleotides align to TRBD2. Germline V CDR1 and CDR2: ENHRY, SYGVKD. This CDR3 contains 16 residues. The V segment lost 2 bases and the J segment 6 bases; nucleotides outside the gene matches: 9. The CDR3 here is CAISEPRGASANEQFF. The CDR3 nucleotides read TGTGCCATCAGTGAGCCGCGGGGGGCTAGCGCCAATGAGCAGTTCTTC.

This rearrangement joins TRBV11-2 to TRBJ2-7; D not certain. Germline V gene lookup returns CDR1 SGHAT and CDR2 FQNNGV. V was cut by 5 bases and J by 3 bases, with 14 bases left in between. This CDR3 has 14 amino acids. The chain's CDR3 is CASSLSGSIYEQYF. CDR3 nucleotide sequence: TGTGCCAGCAGCCTCTCTGGTAGCATCTACGAGCAGTACTTC.